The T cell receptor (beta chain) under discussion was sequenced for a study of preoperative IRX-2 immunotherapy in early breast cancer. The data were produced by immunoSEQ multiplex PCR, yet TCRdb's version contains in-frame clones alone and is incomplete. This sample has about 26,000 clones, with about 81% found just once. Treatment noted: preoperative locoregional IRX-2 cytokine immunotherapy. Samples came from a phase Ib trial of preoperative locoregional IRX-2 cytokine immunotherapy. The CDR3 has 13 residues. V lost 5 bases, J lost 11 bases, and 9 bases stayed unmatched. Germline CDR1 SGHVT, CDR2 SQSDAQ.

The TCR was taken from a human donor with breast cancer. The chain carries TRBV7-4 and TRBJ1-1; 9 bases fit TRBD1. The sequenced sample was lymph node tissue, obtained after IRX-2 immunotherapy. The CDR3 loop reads CASSLGQGLYAFF. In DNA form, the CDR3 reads TGTGCCAGCAGCCTGGGACAGGGCCTCTACGCTTTCTTT.